A single sample is the source of the 26 T cell receptor beta chains below, sequenced in a study of blood T cell repertoires in COVID-19 (dated by TCRdb to 2020 to 2022). Library construction relied on the immunoSEQ multiplex PCR assay. This is the immuneACCESS table as TCRdb keeps it, with only in-frame sequences that have V and J called. A part of the clones is gone; compared with another copy, unresolved V genes explain less than half, and the rest is unexplained. The sample yields about 54,000 clones; 91% were counted once. Around 7% of the sample rests with the top ten. The source material was peripheral blood. These receptors were collected from an older woman with active or convalescent COVID-19.

V usage is TRBV11-2 and J usage is TRBJ1-2; no reliable D call. V dropped 6 bases and J dropped 1 base, with 18 bases sitting between them. Germline V lookup: CDR1 SGHAT, CDR2 FQNNGV. The CDR3 runs 16 residues. CDR3 loop: CASSPMVAGFNYGYTF. CDR3 bases: TGTGCCAGCAGTCCAATGGTGGCAGGTTTTAACTATGGCTACACCTTC. The full variable domain, with the rest looked up from reference TRBV11-2 and TRBJ1-2, is EAGVAQSPRYKIIEKRQSVAFWCNPISGHATLYWYQQILGQGPKLLIQFQNNGVVDDSQLPKDRFSAERLKGVDSTLKIQPAKLEDSAVYLCASSPMVAGFNYGYTFGSGTRLTVV.

V is TRBV15 and J is TRBJ1-5; D is uncertain. The CDR3 is 15 residues long. The germline V and J ends were trimmed by 3 bases and 0 bases, with 9 bases remaining between them. Germline V gene sequence: CDR1 LNHNV, CDR2 YYDKDF (reference sequence). CDR3 sequence reads: CATSRVQYSNQPQHF. CDR3 DNA: TGTGCCACCAGCAGGGTCCAGTATAGCAATCAGCCCCAGCATTTT.

This sequence joins TRBV7-3 and TRBJ2-3, with TRBD2 identical over 7 bases. J gave up 1 base and V 4 bases, and 5 bases lay outside the gene matches. Per germline, CDR1 SGHTA and CDR2 FQGTGA. The CDR3 contains 15 residues. The CDR3 nucleotides read TGTGCCAGCAGCTCCGGACTAGTTGGCACAGATACGCAGTATTTT. It translates to CASSSGLVGTDTQYF.

This clone was counted once. The chain is built from TRBV7-2 and TRBJ2-3, with TRBD1 as a possible D gene (5 bases). The length of the CDR3 is 15 residues. Germline loops: CDR1 SGHTA, CDR2 FQGNSA. The V and J ends lost 5 bases and 3 bases respectively, with 15 bases between them. The CDR3 DNA is TGTGCCAGCAGCCCTCAGGGTCCCCCGACAGATACGCAGTATTTT. This encodes CASSPQGPPTDTQYF.

The V and J genes are TRBV12-3 or TRBV12-4 and TRBJ2-2; D is unclear. The CDR3 spans 13 residues. V dropped 3 bases and J dropped 7 bases, with 9 bases sitting between them. The chain's CDR3 is CASSFRRHGELFF. CDR3 in DNA: TGTGCCAGCAGTTTTCGGCGGCACGGGGAGCTGTTTTTT.

The chain joins TRBV29-1 to TRBJ1-2; D unclear. The ends were cut back, 4 bases at V and 2 bases at J, with 11 bases in the middle. CDR1 SQVTM and CDR2 ANQGSEA come from the germline V gene. The CDR3 contains 13 residues. In nucleotides, the CDR3 is TGCAGCGTTGTTGGAGAACTCAACTATGGCTACACCTTC. Translating gives CSVVGELNYGYTF. The full variable domain, in which reference TRBV29-1 and TRBJ1-2 provide the parts outside the CDR3, is SAVISQKPSRDICQRGTSLTIQCQVDSQVTMMFWYRQQPGQSLTLIATANQGSEATYESGFVIDKFPISRPNLTFSTLTVSNMSPEDSSIYLCSVVGELNYGYTFGSGTRLTVV.

The V call is TRBV28, the J call TRBJ1-2; D remains ambiguous. The CDR3 consists of 13 residues. Germline CDR1 MDHEN, CDR2 SYDVKM. Trimming left V 6 bases short and J 6 bases short, with 14 bases between. CDR3 in amino acids: CASSLRTENGYTF. In DNA, the CDR3 is TGTGCCAGCAGCCTACGTACAGAGAATGGCTACACCTTC.

The chain recombines TRBV5-4 with TRBJ2-3; D may be TRBD1 (6 bases). This CDR3 has 16 residues. The V end lost 5 bases, the J end lost 4 bases, and 20 bases lay between the germline ends. Germline CDR1 reads SGHNT; CDR2 reads YYREEE (reference sequence). CDR3 region: CASRPTGTPTADTQYF. In nucleotides, the CDR3 is TGTGCCAGCAGGCCAACCGGGACACCCACGGCAGATACGCAGTATTTT.

The chain links TRBV30 to TRBJ1-5, with TRBD1 matching over 8 bases. Trimming cost V 2 bases and J 0 bases; bases outside gene matches: 12. The CDR3 totals 18 residues. From germline, CDR1 is GTSNPN and CDR2 SVGIG (reference sequence). CDR3 in DNA: TGTGCCTGGAGTCGGGACAGGTCGGGCATATATAGCAATCAGCCCCAGCATTTT. It translates to CAWSRDRSGIYSNQPQHF.

The chain uses TRBV10-3 and TRBJ2-2, with 8 bases aligning to TRBD2. Germline V lookup: CDR1 ENHRY, CDR2 SYGVKD. V dropped 11 bases and J dropped 7; count of bases not matched to a gene: 15. The CDR3 sequence is 15 residues long. The CDR3 region is CAFSPTGGRSGELFF. In nucleotides, the CDR3 is TGTGCCTTCTCCCCTACGGGGGGGAGGAGCGGGGAGCTGTTTTTT.

This clone was counted a single time. V and J are TRBV5-4 and TRBJ1-1; D not resolved. CDR3 length equals 13 residues. Trimming removed 5 bases at V and 1 base at J, with 9 bases between. The germline gives CDR1 SGHNT, CDR2 YYREEE (reference sequence). CDR3 coding DNA: TGTGCCAGCAGAGCCCGAGGGAACACTGAAGCTTTCTTT. It codes for CASRARGNTEAFF. The variable domain in full, completed from reference TRBV5-4 and TRBJ1-1, reads ETGVTQSPTHLIKTRGQQVTLRCSSQSGHNTVSWYQQALGQGPQFIFQYYREEENGRGNFPPRFSGLQFPNYSSELNVNALELDDSALYLCASRARGNTEAFFGQGTRLTVV.

As concerns this clone: Distinct nucleotide sequences in the sample also encode this CDR3. The chain couples TRBV6-5 to TRBJ1-5, with unresolved D. This CDR3 has 14 amino acids. V shed 2 bases and J shed 4 bases, with 9 bases lying between them. Germline V gene sequence: CDR1 MNHEY, CDR2 SVGAGI. The CDR3 loop reads CASSYRTGNQPQHF. CDR3 bases: TGTGCCAGCAGTTACAGGACGGGGAATCAGCCCCAGCATTTT.

The CDR3 DNA reads TGTGCCAGCTCACCGGACAGGGACTGGGGCTACACCTTC. This sequence encodes CASSPDRDWGYTF. The chain employs TRBV18 and TRBJ1-2, with TRBD1 identical over 8 bases. Germline CDR1 is KGHSH and CDR2 is LQKENI. V shed 3 bases, J shed 8 bases, and the junction held 5 bases outside the gene matches. The CDR3 runs to 13 residues.

Of note for this clone: One end of the junction does not line up with germline, which may come from a read error. V usage is TRBV3-1 (or the pseudogene TRBV3-2) and J usage is TRBJ1-6; 7 bases align to TRBD1. CDR3 length: 13 residues. CDR1 and CDR2 from the germline V gene are LGHDT and YNNKEL (reference sequence). CDR3 sequence reads: CASSQVKFGQVGF. The CDR3 DNA is TGTGCCAGCAGCCAAGTTAAATTCGGACAGGTGGGCTTT.

The chain recombines TRBV7-3 with TRBJ2-7; TRBD2 matches at 9 bases. J gave up 0 bases and V 3 bases, and 3 bases lay outside the gene matches. The CDR3 covers 15 residues. Germline-derived CDR1 and CDR2 are SGHTA and FQGTGA. CDR3 coding DNA: TGTGCCAGCAGCTTCGCGGGGGGGATCTCCTACGAGCAGTACTTC. As protein: CASSFAGGISYEQYF.

This chain uses TRBV28 with TRBJ1-2; D call uncertain. The CDR3 covers 12 residues. The V gene's germline CDR1 is MDHEN and CDR2 SYDVKM. The ends were cut back, 5 bases at V and 6 bases at J, with 10 bases in the middle. CDR3 sequence (DNA): TGTGCCAGCAGTCCCTCACTGCATGGCTACACCTTC. Encoded protein: CASSPSLHGYTF.

The CDR3 region is CASSQNNNEQFF. The CDR3 DNA reads as TGTGCCAGCAGCCAAAACAACAATGAGCAGTTCTTC. The J gene is TRBJ2-1, the V gene TRBV14; D gene unclear. CDR3 length equals 12 residues. Between the trimmed V and J ends, which lost 2 bases and 5 bases, there was a span of 4 bases. Germline values: CDR1 SGHDN, CDR2 FVKESK.

V usage is TRBV19 and J usage is TRBJ1-2; TRBD1 matches at 9 bases. CDR1 and CDR2 from the germline V gene are LNHDA and SQIVND (reference sequence). The CDR3 is 14 amino acids. V shed 6 bases, J shed 2 bases, and the junction held 4 bases outside the gene matches. CDR3 amino acids: CASSVTGGNYGYTF. The DNA for the CDR3 is TGTGCCAGTAGCGTGACAGGGGGGAACTATGGCTACACCTTC.

CDR3 bases: TGCGCCAGCAGCTCGACTAGCGGGAGTAACAATGAGCAGTTCTTC. It is translated as CASSSTSGSNNEQFF. The chain has TRBV5-1 and TRBJ2-1; 12 positions agree with TRBD2. Losses at the gene ends were 3 bases for V and 5 bases for J; bases not matched to a gene: 3. This CDR3 region has 15 residues. Germline V gene sequence: CDR1 SGHRS, CDR2 YFSETQ.

This clone was counted a single time. The chain carries TRBV18 and TRBJ1-1; 8 bases align to TRBD1. V trimming: 6 bases; J trimming: 4 bases; junction bases outside the gene matches: 4. This CDR3 region has 13 residues. Germline CDR1 is KGHSH and CDR2 is LQKENI. CDR3 bases: TGTGCCAGCTCGTCTACAGGGGGCACTGAAGCTTTCTTT. Its translation: CASSSTGGTEAFF.

The J gene is TRBJ1-2, the V gene TRBV28, with 10 bases identical to TRBD1. Trimming cost V 5 bases and J 5 bases; bases outside gene matches: 8. The CDR3 loop spans 15 amino acids. CDR1 and CDR2 from the germline V gene are MDHEN and SYDVKM. CDR3 in DNA: TGTGCCAGCAGTCTCTGGACAGGGGGGCGGTATGGCTACACCTTC. Encoded protein: CASSLWTGGRYGYTF.

The rearrangement links TRBV6-5 to TRBJ2-1; 12 bases are shared with TRBD2. J gave up 8 bases and V 6 bases, and 8 bases lay outside the gene matches. This CDR3 is built from 15 residues. CDR1 is MNHEY, CDR2 SVGAGI, per germline. CDR3 in DNA: TGTGCCAGCAGCCCGACTAGCGGGAGCGTGGATGAGCAGTTCTTC. It translates to CASSPTSGSVDEQFF.

The rearrangement links TRBV19 to TRBJ2-1, with 10 nucleotides matching TRBD2. The trim removed 9 bases at V and 5 bases at J, leaving 7 bases unmatched. The CDR3 loop spans 14 amino acids. Germline V gene sequence: CDR1 LNHDA, CDR2 SQIVND (reference sequence). This chain's CDR3 is CARKAGGPDNEQFF. The CDR3 coding sequence is TGTGCCAGGAAAGCGGGAGGGCCTGACAATGAGCAGTTCTTC.

The chain links TRBV9 to TRBJ2-3, with 7 bases fitting TRBD2. V shed 4 bases, J shed 2 bases, and the junction held 10 bases outside the gene matches. The V gene's germline CDR1 is SGDLS and CDR2 YYNGEE. The CDR3 contains 16 residues. CDR3 DNA: TGTGCCAGCAGCTACCCCCACGGGAGGTCCACAGATACGCAGTATTTT. Amino acid sequence: CASSYPHGRSTDTQYF.

The genes are TRBV7-3 and TRBJ2-3; 9 positions match TRBD1. This CDR3 comprises 18 residues. V was clipped by 1 base and J by 2 bases; unmatched bases: 10. CDR1 is SGHTA, CDR2 FQGTGA, per germline. Written as DNA, the CDR3 is TGTGCCAGCAGCTTAAATCCGCCGGGACAGGGTGCCACAGATACGCAGTATTTT. Amino acid sequence: CASSLNPPGQGATDTQYF.

The V and J genes are TRBV19 and TRBJ1-5, with TRBD1 as a possible D gene (6 bases). CDR3 length: 20 amino acids. Germline CDR1 and CDR2: LNHDA and SQIVND (reference sequence). Trimming pared 2 bases from V and 2 bases from J, leaving 25 bases between. CDR3 sequence reads: CASSISTLQGLRVGNQPQHF. CDR3 in DNA: TGTGCCAGTAGTATATCCACTTTACAGGGTCTAAGGGTCGGCAATCAGCCCCAGCATTTT.